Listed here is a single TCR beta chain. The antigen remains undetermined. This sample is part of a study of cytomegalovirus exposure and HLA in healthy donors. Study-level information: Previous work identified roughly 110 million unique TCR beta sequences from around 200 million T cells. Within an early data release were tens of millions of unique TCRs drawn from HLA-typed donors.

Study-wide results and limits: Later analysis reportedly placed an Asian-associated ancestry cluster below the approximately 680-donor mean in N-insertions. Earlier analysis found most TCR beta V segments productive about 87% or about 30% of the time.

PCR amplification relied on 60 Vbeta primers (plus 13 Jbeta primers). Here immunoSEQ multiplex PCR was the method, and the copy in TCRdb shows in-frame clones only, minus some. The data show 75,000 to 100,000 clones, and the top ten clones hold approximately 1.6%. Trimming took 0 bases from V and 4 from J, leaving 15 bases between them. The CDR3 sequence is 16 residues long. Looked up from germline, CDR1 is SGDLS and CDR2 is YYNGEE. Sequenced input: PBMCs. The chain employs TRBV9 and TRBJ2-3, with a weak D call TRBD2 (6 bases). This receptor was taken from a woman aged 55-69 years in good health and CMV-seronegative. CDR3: CASSVAGRSGADTQYF. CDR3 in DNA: TGTGCCAGCAGCGTAGCGGGTAGGTCGGGAGCAGATACGCAGTATTTT. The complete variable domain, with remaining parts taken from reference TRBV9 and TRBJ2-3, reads DSGVTQTPKHLITATGQRVTLRCSPRSGDLSVYWYQQSLDQGLQFLIQYYNGEERAKGNILERFSAQQFPDLHSELNLSSLELGDSALYFCASSVAGRSGADTQYFGPGTRLTVL.